This T cell receptor (beta chain) appears in the sequencing data of a study of preoperative IRX-2 immunotherapy in early breast cancer. Produced via immunoSEQ multiplex PCR; TCRdb's table is partial and in-frame only. The repertoire consists of 20,000 to 25,000 clones, with roughly 95% occurring once and the leading ten covering 15% to 20%. Treatment defined: preoperative locoregional IRX-2 cytokine immunotherapy. Germline V gives CDR1 SGHVS, CDR2 FNYEAQ. Between the trimmed V and J ends, which lost 3 bases and 3 bases, there was a span of 11 bases. This CDR3 has 14 amino acids. The V call is TRBV7-6, the J call TRBJ2-5; possibly TRBD1 or TRBD2 for D (5 bases each). This receptor was obtained from a human donor with breast cancer. Sequencing was performed on tumor tissue, taken after IRX-2 immunotherapy. CDR3 nucleotides: TGTGCCAGCAGCTTTTCGGGGCCCAAAGAGACCCAGTACTTC. Its translation: CASSFSGPKETQYF.